This passage covers 21 T cell receptor beta chains from one sample sequenced in a study of blood T cell repertoires in COVID-19 (dated by TCRdb to about 2020). Libraries were constructed by the immunoSEQ multiplex PCR assay. Imported from immuneACCESS, the table was reduced by TCRdb to in-frame sequences with V and J called. These copies leave out some clones; in studies compared against another copy, an unresolved V gene accounts for under half, and the cause of the remainder is not known. This sample holds over 250,000 clones; roughly 80% were observed only once. Around a tenth of the sample is in the top ten clones. Input material: peripheral blood. The receptors were gathered from a woman in her fifties or sixties who had recovered from COVID-19.

In DNA, the CDR3 is TGTGCCAGCAGCTACGGACAGGGTGGAAGAACTGAAGCTTTCTTT. Protein product: CASSYGQGGRTEAFF. The chain couples TRBV5-8 to TRBJ1-1, with TRBD1 matching 8 bases. CDR1 and CDR2 from the germline V gene are SGHTS and YDEGEE. V trimming: 3 bases; J trimming: 5 bases; junction bases outside the gene matches: 9. This CDR3 is built from 15 residues.

The chain joins TRBV6-5 to TRBJ1-1; 8 nucleotides align to TRBD1. From germline, CDR1 is MNHEY and CDR2 SVGAGI. J was trimmed by 1 base and V by 4 bases; bases with no gene match: 5. CDR3 length: 15 residues. This CDR3 is CASSFTGGGNTEAFF. CDR3 sequence (DNA): TGTGCCAGCAGTTTCACAGGGGGGGGGAACACTGAAGCTTTCTTT.

The CDR3 sequence is CATARSSGRADTQYF. In DNA, the CDR3 is TGCGCCACAGCCAGGTCGAGCGGGAGAGCAGATACGCAGTATTTT. The J gene is TRBJ2-3, the V gene TRBV10-2; 8 positions match TRBD2. CDR1 and CDR2 (germline): WSHSY, SAAADI. CDR3 length: 15 residues. With V trimmed by 10 bases and J by 4 bases, 13 bases remained unmatched.

This clone has a single count. V gene TRBV7-3 combines with J gene TRBJ2-3; D is possibly TRBD2 (6 bases). Trimming took off 5 bases at V and 2 bases at J, with 11 bases between the two ends. CDR1 is SGHTA and CDR2 is FQGTGA in the germline V gene. The CDR3 totals 14 residues. The CDR3 protein is CASSLGLDTDTQYF. For the CDR3, the DNA is TGTGCCAGCAGCCTGGGACTTGACACAGATACGCAGTATTTT.

This chain connects TRBV6-6 to TRBJ1-5, with 7 bases aligning to TRBD1. Trimming took 4 bases from V and 5 from J; bases not matched to a gene: 5. The CDR3 loop spans 14 amino acids. The germline V gene encodes CDR1 MNHNY and CDR2 SVGAGI (reference sequence). The DNA for the CDR3 is TGTGCCAGCAGTTGGGGCCAGGGGGATCAGCCCCAGCATTTT. This gives the protein CASSWGQGDQPQHF.

This sequence joins TRBV28 and TRBJ1-6, with 9 positions matching TRBD1. Germline loops: CDR1 MDHEN, CDR2 SYDVKM. V lost 4 bases and J lost 8; bases outside the gene matches: 6. The CDR3 contains 15 residues. The CDR3 DNA follows: TGTGCCAGCAGTTCCGAGGGACAGGGTTATTCACCCCTCCACTTT. Its protein product is CASSSEGQGYSPLHF.

The CDR3 sequence: CASSPEETQYF. The CDR3, as DNA: TGCGCCAGCAGCCCCGAGGAGACCCAGTACTTC. The genes are TRBV10-2 and TRBJ2-5; unclear D gene. Trimming took 6 bases from V and 5 from J, leaving 7 bases between them. Germline V gene lookup returns CDR1 WSHSY and CDR2 SAAADI. The CDR3 consists of 11 residues.

The chain uses TRBV12-3 or TRBV12-4 and TRBJ1-2; a possible D gene is TRBD1 (6 bases). Trimming took off 1 base at V and 14 bases at J, with 17 bases between the two ends. The CDR3 covers 13 residues. The CDR3 coding sequence is TGTGCCAGCAGTTTAGGAAAGTCCCGGGACAAAACCTTC. It translates to CASSLGKSRDKTF.

The V call is TRBV24-1, the J call TRBJ2-1; 10 nucleotides agree with TRBD2. V shed 4 bases, J shed 0 bases, and the junction held 5 bases outside the gene matches. CDR1 and CDR2 (germline): KGHDR, SFDVKD. The CDR3 sequence is 17 residues long. CDR3 residues: CATSERAGGRSYNEQFF. CDR3 bases: TGTGCCACCAGTGAACGAGCGGGGGGGCGCTCCTACAATGAGCAGTTCTTC.

This chain links TRBV14 with TRBJ2-1, with a tentative D call TRBD1 (7 bases). The V gene's germline CDR1 is SGHDN and CDR2 FVKESK. The germline V and J ends were trimmed by 1 base and 2 bases, with 9 bases remaining between them. This CDR3 contains 15 residues. CDR3 DNA sequence: TGTGCCAGCAGCCAAGGCGGGACAGCCTACAATGAGCAGTTCTTC. This codes for CASSQGGTAYNEQFF.

The rearrangement joins TRBV1 to TRBJ2-5; the table gives TRBD1 as D, unverified against the DNA. TRBV1 is assigned pseudogene status. This CDR3 is 15 amino acids long. CDR3 loop: CTSSQTRDTQETQYF. CDR3 DNA: TGCACCAGCAGCCAAACACGGGACACCCAAGAGACCCAGTACTTC.

This sequence joins TRBV28 and TRBJ1-1; possibly TRBD1 for D (6 bases). The CDR3 is 15 amino acids. Germline loops: CDR1 MDHEN, CDR2 SYDVKM. Trimming cost V 3 bases and J 1 base, with 12 bases left between them. The CDR3 DNA is TGTGCCAGCAGTTTGCTGCAGGGGTCGAACACTGAAGCTTTCTTT. Encoded protein: CASSLLQGSNTEAFF.

The V and J genes are TRBV12-3 or TRBV12-4 and TRBJ1-2, with a possible D match to TRBD1 (5 bases). Trimming stripped 2 bases from V and 7 bases from J, with 8 bases between. CDR3 length equals 12 residues. The CDR3 loop is CASSLTQGGYTF. As DNA, the CDR3 is TGTGCCAGCAGTTTAACCCAGGGTGGCTACACCTTC.

V usage is TRBV5-5 and J usage is TRBJ1-4, with 11 bases aligning to TRBD1. This CDR3 has 20 residues. Germline V gene sequence: CDR1 SGHKS, CDR2 YYEKEE (reference sequence). Losses at the gene ends were 0 bases for V and 6 bases for J; bases not matched to a gene: 16. The CDR3 reads CASSLARRTGGRREDEKLFF. CDR3 bases: TGTGCCAGCAGCTTGGCGCGTCGGACAGGGGGCAGGCGGGAGGATGAAAAACTGTTTTTT.

The V call is TRBV28, the J call TRBJ2-7, with 9 bases matching TRBD1. Unmatched junction bases numbered 11, after V lost 3 bases and J lost 8 bases. This CDR3 spans 15 amino acids. Germline assignment: CDR1 MDHEN and CDR2 SYDVKM. The CDR3 DNA reads as TGTGCCAGCAGTTTCTCCGGGACAGGGCTCCCCCAGCAGTACTTC. Residues: CASSFSGTGLPQQYF.

The J gene is TRBJ2-5, the V gene TRBV5-4; TRBD2 agrees at 8 bases. V dropped 5 bases and J dropped 1; count of bases not matched to a gene: 7. This CDR3 has 15 residues. Germline V CDR1 and CDR2: SGHNT, YYREEE (reference sequence). As DNA, the CDR3 is TGTGCCAGCAGTAGTACTAGCGGCCCCCAAGAGACCCAGTACTTC. Amino acids: CASSSTSGPQETQYF.

This sequence joins TRBV5-1 and TRBJ2-1; 9 bases fit TRBD2. Trimming removed 3 bases from V and 5 bases from J; junction bases left unmatched: 9. CDR3 length: 16 residues. Per germline, CDR1 SGHRS and CDR2 YFSETQ. The CDR3 nucleotides read TGCGCCAGCAGCTCACAGGGCCTAGCGGGGAACAATGAGCAGTTCTTC. Translated, it gives CASSSQGLAGNNEQFF. The full variable domain, in which reference TRBV5-1 and TRBJ2-1 provide the parts outside the CDR3, is KAGVTQTPRYLIKTRGQQVTLSCSPISGHRSVSWYQQTPGQGLQFLFEYFSETQRNKGNFPGRFSGRQFSNSRSEMNVSTLELGDSALYLCASSSQGLAGNNEQFFGPGTRLTVL.

This rearrangement joins TRBV7-2 to TRBJ2-1, with D maybe TRBD2 (5 bases). Deletions cut 5 bases from V and 0 bases from J, with 11 bases between. The CDR3 sequence is 15 residues long. From germline, CDR1 is SGHTA and CDR2 FQGNSA. This chain's CDR3 is CASSPSRGSYNEQFF. The CDR3 coding sequence is TGTGCCAGCAGCCCGTCACGGGGCTCCTACAATGAGCAGTTCTTC.

V and J are TRBV2 and TRBJ2-7; D is undetermined. V lost 3 bases and J lost 8, with 11 bases in between. This CDR3 has 12 residues. The germline V gene has CDR1 SNHLY and CDR2 FYNNEI. CDR3 protein: CASSDLGGQQYF. The CDR3 nucleotides are TGTGCCAGCAGTGATTTAGGCGGCCAGCAGTACTTC.

This chain joins TRBV9 and TRBJ2-2, with TRBD1 as a possible D gene (7 bases). Trimming cost V 0 bases and J 3 bases, with 12 bases left between them. CDR1 is SGDLS and CDR2 is YYNGEE in the germline V gene. CDR3 size: 16 residues. The CDR3 region is CASSVGRGRDTGELFF. In DNA, the CDR3 is TGTGCCAGCAGCGTAGGGAGGGGGCGAGACACCGGGGAGCTGTTTTTT.

In its sample, this clone was seen a few times. The chain joins TRBV6-5 to TRBJ2-1; 12 nucleotides agree with TRBD2. CDR3 size: 15 residues. V trimming: 6 bases; J trimming: 8 bases; junction bases outside the gene matches: 8. CDR1 MNHEY and CDR2 SVGAGI come from the germline V gene. CDR3 in amino acids: CASRGLLAGGYEQFF. For the CDR3, the DNA is TGTGCCAGCAGGGGCCTACTAGCGGGGGGCTATGAGCAGTTCTTC.